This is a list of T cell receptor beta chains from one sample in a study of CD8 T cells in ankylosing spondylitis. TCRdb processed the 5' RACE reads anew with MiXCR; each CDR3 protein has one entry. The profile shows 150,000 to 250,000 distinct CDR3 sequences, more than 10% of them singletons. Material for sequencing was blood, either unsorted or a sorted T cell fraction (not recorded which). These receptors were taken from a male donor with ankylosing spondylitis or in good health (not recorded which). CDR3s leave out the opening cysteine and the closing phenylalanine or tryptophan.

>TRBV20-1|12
SARLHGQDYEQY
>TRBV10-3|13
AISETGQATEKLF
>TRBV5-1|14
ASSLDIGLVQETQY
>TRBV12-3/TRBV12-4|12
ASSSGQAQETQY
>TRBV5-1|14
ASSSQGVGSYNEQF
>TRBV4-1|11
ASSQPGGETQY
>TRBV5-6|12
ASSLAGRSYEQY
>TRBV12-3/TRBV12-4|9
ASSLGQPQH
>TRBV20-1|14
SARAPRTSNMDEQF
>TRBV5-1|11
ASSIRHDYGYT
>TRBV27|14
ASSPTGTSGSETQY
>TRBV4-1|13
ASSRVDGNTDTQY
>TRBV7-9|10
ASSLQGAEAF
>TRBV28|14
ASMPGLAGSSYEQY
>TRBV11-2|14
ASSLTRHAYNEKLF
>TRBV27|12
ASSPGDLTDTQY
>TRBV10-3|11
AATGTLNDEQY
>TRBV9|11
ASSVDGHNEQY
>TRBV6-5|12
ASSYSPSLGEQF
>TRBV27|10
ASNDHGDEQF
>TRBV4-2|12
ASSQDPLLAEQY
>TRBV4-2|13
ASSQVLGASYEQY
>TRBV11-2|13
ASSRRFSSYNEQF
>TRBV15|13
ATSRSTGSNQPQH
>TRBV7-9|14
ASSLAPDSSNYGYT
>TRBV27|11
ASSFAGPYEQY
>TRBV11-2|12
ASSLEVSSYEQY
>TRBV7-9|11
ASSPGQGETQY
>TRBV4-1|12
ASSLVTGAYEQY
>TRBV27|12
ASRRRQAYNEQF
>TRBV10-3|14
AISDDSGPAYNEQF
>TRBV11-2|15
ASSLGHGWAGYYEQY
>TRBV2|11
ASSTWTAYEQY
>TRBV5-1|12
ASSSRTGWNEQF
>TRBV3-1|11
ASSQGHYYGYT
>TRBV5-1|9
ASSKDQPQH
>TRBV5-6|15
ASSLISGIPFSDTQY
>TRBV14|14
ASSQGKGRPPYEQY
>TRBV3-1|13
ASSQPAGGTDTQY
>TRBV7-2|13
ASNPPSGSIYEQY
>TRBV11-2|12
ASRPTTGAGELF
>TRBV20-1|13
SARNFSGRALEQY